This TCR beta chain comes out of a study of PD-1 blockade in classical Hodgkin lymphoma. Study-wide points: The baseline diversity of complete responders showed similarity to that of newly diagnosed patients.

The patients all showed relapse after autologous stem cell transplantation, while their brentuximab vedotin exposure varied. Trimming removed 3 bases from V and 7 bases from J; junction bases left unmatched: 9. Germline V CDR1 and CDR2: GTSNPN, SVGIG (reference sequence). The CDR3 has 14 residues. Assay: immunoSEQ multiplex PCR; the TCRdb copy retains only in-frame clones and omits some. The sample has 80,000 to 100,000 clones, roughly 79% seen once. The count of this clone is one. Antigen unknown. Source: peripheral blood mononuclear cells (PBMCs), taken before the second cycle of nivolumab. The genes are TRBV30 and TRBJ2-7; 10 positions match TRBD2. The source of this sequence is a human donor with classical Hodgkin lymphoma. For the CDR3, the DNA is TGTGCCTGGAGGGCAGCGGGAGGGCCGGGGGAGCAGTACTTC. Amino acid sequence: CAWRAAGGPGEQYF.